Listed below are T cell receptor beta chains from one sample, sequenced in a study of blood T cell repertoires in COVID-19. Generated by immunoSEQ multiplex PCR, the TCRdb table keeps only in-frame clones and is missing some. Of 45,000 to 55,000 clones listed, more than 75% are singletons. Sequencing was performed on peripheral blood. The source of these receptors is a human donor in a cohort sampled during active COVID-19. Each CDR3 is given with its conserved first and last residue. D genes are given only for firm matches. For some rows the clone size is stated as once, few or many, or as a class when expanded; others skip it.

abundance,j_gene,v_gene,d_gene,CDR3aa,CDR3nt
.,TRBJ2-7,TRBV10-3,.,CAILDSALGYEQYF,TGTGCCATATTGGACAGCGCCCTCGGGTACGAGCAGTACTTC
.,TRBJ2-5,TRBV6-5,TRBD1,CASSYRQGRETQYF,TGTGCCAGCAGTTACAGACAGGGTCGAGAGACCCAGTACTTC
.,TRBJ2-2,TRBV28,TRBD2,CASISRLAGGGELFF,TGTGCCAGCATTAGCCGACTAGCGGGAGGCGGGGAGCTGTTTTTT
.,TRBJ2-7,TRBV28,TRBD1,CASAQNRGRSHEQYF,TGTGCCAGCGCCCAAAACAGGGGGCGTTCCCACGAGCAGTACTTC
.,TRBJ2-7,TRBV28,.,CASRMILTYEQYF,TGTGCCAGCAGAATGATACTTACCTACGAGCAGTACTTC
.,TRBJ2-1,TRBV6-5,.,CASRLVSNLGNEQFF,TGTGCCAGCAGGCTAGTTTCTAACCTTGGGAATGAGCAGTTCTTC
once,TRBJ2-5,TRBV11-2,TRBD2,CASSSYSGQETQYF,TGTGCCAGCAGCTCCTATAGCGGGCAAGAGACCCAGTACTTC
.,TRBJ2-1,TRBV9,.,CASSGTFRSYNEQFF,TGTGCCAGCAGCGGGACTTTTCGCTCCTACAATGAGCAGTTCTTC
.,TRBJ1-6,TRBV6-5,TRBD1,CASSYGTGSTPLHF,TGTGCCAGCAGTTACGGGACAGGGAGTACACCCCTCCACTTT
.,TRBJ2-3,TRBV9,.,CASTPEGGPNTDTQYF,TGTGCCAGCACCCCGGAGGGGGGGCCTAACACAGATACGCAGTATTTT
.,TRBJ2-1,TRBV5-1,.,CASSLSGGPYNEQFF,TGCGCCAGCAGCTTATCGGGCGGGCCCTACAATGAGCAGTTCTTC
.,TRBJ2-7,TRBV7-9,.,CASSSAFPYEQYF,TGTGCCAGCAGCTCAGCCTTCCCCTACGAGCAGTACTTC
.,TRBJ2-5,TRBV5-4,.,CASSEGEWAAQETQYF,TGTGCCAGCAGCGAGGGGGAATGGGCAGCCCAAGAGACCCAGTACTTC
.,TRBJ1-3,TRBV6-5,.,CASRFKGLSGNTIYF,TGTGCCAGCAGATTTAAGGGGCTCTCTGGAAACACCATATATTTT
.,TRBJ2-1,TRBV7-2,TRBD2,CASSLGLAGGHEQFF,TGTGCCAGCAGCTTGGGGCTAGCGGGAGGGCATGAGCAGTTCTTC
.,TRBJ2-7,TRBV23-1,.,CASRPTGLREQYF,TGCGCCAGCAGACCCACAGGGCTCCGCGAGCAGTACTTC
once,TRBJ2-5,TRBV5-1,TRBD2,CASSFLAGDQETQYF,TGCGCCAGCAGCTTTCTAGCGGGGGATCAAGAGACCCAGTACTTC
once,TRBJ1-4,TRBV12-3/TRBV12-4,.,CARRQPHLEKLFF,TGTGCCAGAAGACAGCCTCACTTGGAAAAACTGTTTTTT
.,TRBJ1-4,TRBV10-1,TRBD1,CASSPGTGKTATNEKLFF,TGCGCCAGCAGCCCCGGGACAGGGAAAACCGCAACTAATGAAAAACTGTTTTTT
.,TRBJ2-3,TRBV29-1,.,CSVQASTDTQYF,TGCAGCGTGCAGGCTAGCACAGATACGCAGTATTTT
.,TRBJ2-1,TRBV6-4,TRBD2,CASSDTSGYYNEQFF,TGTGCCAGCAGTGACACTAGCGGTTACTACAATGAGCAGTTCTTC
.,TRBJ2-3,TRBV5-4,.,CASSFSGEDTQYF,TGTGCCAGCAGCTTCTCGGGGGAAGATACGCAGTATTTT
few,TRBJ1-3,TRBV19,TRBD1,CASSKQGAVSGNTIYF,TGTGCCAGTAGCAAACAGGGGGCTGTATCTGGAAACACCATATATTTT
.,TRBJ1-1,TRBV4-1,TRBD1,CASSPTRQGPTEAFF,TGCGCCAGCAGCCCGACCCGACAGGGACCCACTGAAGCTTTCTTT
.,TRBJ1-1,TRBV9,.,CASSTPPGEAFF,TGTGCCAGCAGCACTCCTCCGGGGGAAGCTTTCTTT
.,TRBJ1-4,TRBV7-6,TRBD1,CASSPGQTNEKLFF,TGTGCCAGCAGCCCGGGACAGACGAATGAAAAACTGTTTTTT
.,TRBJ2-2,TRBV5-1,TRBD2,CASSSGLAGGPANTGELFF,TGCGCCAGCAGCTCCGGCCTAGCGGGAGGGCCGGCGAACACCGGGGAGCTGTTTTTT
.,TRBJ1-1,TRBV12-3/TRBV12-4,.,CASSLTSGAEAFF,TGTGCCAGCAGCCTGACCTCCGGGGCTGAAGCTTTCTTT
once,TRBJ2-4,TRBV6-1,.,CATRPGTKNIQYF,TGTGCCACACGACCCGGGACCAAAAACATTCAGTACTTC
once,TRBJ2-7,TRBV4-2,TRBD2,CASSQVGSGLAPYEQYF,TGTGCCAGCAGCCAAGTGGGTTCCGGACTAGCCCCGTACGAGCAGTACTTC
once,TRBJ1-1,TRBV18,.,CASSQGGDTEAFF,TGTGCCAGCTCCCAGGGCGGGGACACTGAAGCTTTCTTT
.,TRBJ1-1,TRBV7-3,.,CASSLNRNTEAFF,TGTGCCAGCAGCTTAAACAGGAACACTGAAGCTTTCTTT
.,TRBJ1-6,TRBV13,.,CASSAQGRGSPLHF,TGTGCCAGCAGCGCCCAGGGGCGAGGATCCCCCCTCCACTTT
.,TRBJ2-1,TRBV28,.,CASSKWSGQNEQFF,TGTGCCAGCAGTAAGTGGTCTGGGCAGAATGAGCAGTTCTTC
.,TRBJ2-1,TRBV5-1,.,CASSLNRGGYNEQFF,TGCGCCAGCAGCTTGAACAGGGGGGGATACAATGAGCAGTTCTTC
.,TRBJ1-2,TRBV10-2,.,CASSESSVDYGYTF,TGCGCCAGCAGTGAGTCGTCAGTGGACTATGGCTACACCTTC
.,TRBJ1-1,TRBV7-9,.,CASSLVVRAGADTEAFF,TGTGCCAGCAGCTTAGTAGTCCGGGCAGGGGCGGACACTGAAGCTTTCTTT
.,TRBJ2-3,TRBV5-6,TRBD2,CASRLAGGRTDTQYF,TGTGCCAGCAGGCTAGCGGGGGGGCGCACAGATACGCAGTATTTT
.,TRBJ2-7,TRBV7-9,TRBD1,CASSRPGTGWNEQYF,TGTGCCAGCAGCCGGCCCGGGACAGGGTGGAACGAGCAGTACTTC
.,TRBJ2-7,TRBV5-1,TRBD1,CASSVGDRGTEQYF,TGCGCCAGCAGTGTGGGGGACAGGGGTACCGAGCAGTACTTC
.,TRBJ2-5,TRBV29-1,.,CSVGQIQETQYF,TGCAGCGTTGGACAAATCCAAGAGACCCAGTACTTC
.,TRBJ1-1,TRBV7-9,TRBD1,CASSFAGTGTEAFF,TGTGCCAGCAGCTTTGCCGGGACAGGGACTGAAGCTTTCTTT
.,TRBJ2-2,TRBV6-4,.,CASSPLSGDTGELFF,TGTGCCAGCAGCCCCCTATCAGGGGACACCGGGGAGCTGTTTTTT
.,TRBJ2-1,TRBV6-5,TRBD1,CASTLRTGWGNEQFF,TGTGCCAGCACCCTACGGACAGGGTGGGGCAATGAGCAGTTCTTC
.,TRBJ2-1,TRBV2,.,CASSVGRGFYNEQFF,TGTGCCAGCAGCGTGGGTAGGGGGTTCTACAATGAGCAGTTCTTC
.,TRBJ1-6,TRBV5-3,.,CARIQTPDSSYNSPLHF,TGTGCCAGAATCCAAACACCGGACAGCTCCTATAATTCACCCCTCCACTTT
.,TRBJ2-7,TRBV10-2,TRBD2,CASSEISSGSFGFYEQYF,TGCGCCAGCAGTGAGATTTCTAGCGGGAGCTTCGGGTTCTACGAGCAGTACTTC
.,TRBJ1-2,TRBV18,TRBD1,CASSPTDRDNGYTF,TGTGCCAGCTCACCTACAGACAGGGACAATGGCTACACCTTC
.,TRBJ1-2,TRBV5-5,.,CASSLAGQGPGYTF,TGTGCCAGCAGCTTGGCCGGGCAGGGGCCTGGCTACACCTTC
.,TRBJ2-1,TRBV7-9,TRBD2,CASMGTSSYNEQFF,TGTGCCAGCATGGGGACTAGCTCCTACAATGAGCAGTTCTTC
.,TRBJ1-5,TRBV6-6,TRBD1,CASSLDRGDTSNQPQHF,TGTGCCAGCAGTCTGGACAGGGGCGATACGAGCAATCAGCCCCAGCATTTT
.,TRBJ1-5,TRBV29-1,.,CSVGAGWDHQHF,TGCAGCGTTGGGGCAGGGTGGGATCACCAGCATTTT
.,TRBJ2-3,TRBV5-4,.,CASSPPRKGSTDTQYF,TGTGCCAGCAGCCCACCGCGGAAAGGAAGCACAGATACGCAGTATTTT
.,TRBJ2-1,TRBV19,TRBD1,CASSRPGDSSYNEQFF,TGTGCCAGTAGCCGCCCAGGGGACAGCTCCTACAATGAGCAGTTCTTC
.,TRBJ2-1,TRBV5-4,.,CASSWTTTQEVQFF,TGTGCCAGCAGCTGGACGACTACCCAAGAGGTCCAGTTCTTC
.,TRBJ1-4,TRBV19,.,CASTLSSWQEEKLFF,TGTGCCAGTACCCTTTCTTCTTGGCAGGAAGAAAAACTGTTTTTT
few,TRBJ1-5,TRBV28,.,CASSAQGRGTGNQPQHF,TGTGCCAGCAGTGCCCAGGGGCGGGGGACTGGCAATCAGCCCCAGCATTTT
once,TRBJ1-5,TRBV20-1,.,CSASQGGNQPQHF,TGCAGTGCAAGTCAGGGTGGCAATCAGCCCCAGCATTTT
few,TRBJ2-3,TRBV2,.,CASSPSLQGRDTQYF,TGTGCCAGCAGTCCCAGCCTGCAGGGCCGGGATACGCAGTATTTT
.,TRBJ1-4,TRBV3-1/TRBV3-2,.,CASSPLAGSGEKLFF,TGTGCCAGCAGCCCCTTGGCAGGGTCGGGTGAAAAACTGTTTTTT